These T cell receptor beta chains were read from a single sample in a study of cytomegalovirus exposure and HLA in healthy donors. Clones were sequenced by immunoSEQ multiplex PCR, and TCRdb holds only the in-frame ones, with some missing. The sample yields 130,000 or so clones, 60% to 80% seen once. The sample was PBMCs. These receptors came from a woman aged 60-75 years in good health and CMV-seronegative. The CDR3 runs from the conserved cysteine through the conserved F or W.

v_call	j_call	cdr3_aa
TRBV15	TRBJ2-5	CATSKSGQKSETQYF
TRBV7-6	.	CASSLEVSRGYEQYF
TRBV6-5	TRBJ2-7	CASSGTGISYEQYF
TRBV6-5	TRBJ1-5	CASSTGYSQPQHF
TRBV5-5	TRBJ2-7	CASSFGTAYEQYF
TRBV29-1	TRBJ1-2	CSVGMEGGGNYGYTF
TRBV5-1	TRBJ2-1	CASSLAMAPINEQFF
TRBV11-1	TRBJ2-7	CASSLALGQSYEQYF
TRBV27	TRBJ1-6	CASSLSERSNSPLHF
TRBV29-1	TRBJ2-5	CSVTWGLGRSGQETQYF
TRBV28	TRBJ1-2	CASSLRWRASGYTF
TRBV28	TRBJ2-2	CASSLAGQPAGELFF
TRBV5-4	TRBJ1-4	CASSPALGTNEKLFF
TRBV2	TRBJ2-5	CASSKTGGTETQYF
TRBV9	TRBJ2-3	CASSVRGDYTDTQYF
TRBV4-1	TRBJ1-1	CASSSRASDTEAFF
TRBV11-2	TRBJ1-1	CASSLDPVVAFF
TRBV5-1	TRBJ1-1	CASSFLGGLITEAFF
TRBV19	TRBJ2-5	CASSIVAGGGQETQYF
TRBV13	TRBJ1-2	CASSLAGENYGYTF
TRBV19	TRBJ1-5	CASSIPGQGLNQPQHF
TRBV4-1	TRBJ1-1	CASRGQGTEAFF
TRBV5-1	TRBJ1-1	CASSLGGRDSKAFF
TRBV7-3	TRBJ2-3	CASSLYRTGRDTQYF
TRBV11-2	TRBJ2-3	CASSPLTGGPGDTQYF
TRBV19	TRBJ1-2	CASSIAGWPRGGYTF
TRBV15	TRBJ1-6	CATSIDLSNSPLHF
TRBV19	TRBJ1-5	CAPDCNSNQPQHF
TRBV30	TRBJ2-1	CAWSGTPNYNEQFF